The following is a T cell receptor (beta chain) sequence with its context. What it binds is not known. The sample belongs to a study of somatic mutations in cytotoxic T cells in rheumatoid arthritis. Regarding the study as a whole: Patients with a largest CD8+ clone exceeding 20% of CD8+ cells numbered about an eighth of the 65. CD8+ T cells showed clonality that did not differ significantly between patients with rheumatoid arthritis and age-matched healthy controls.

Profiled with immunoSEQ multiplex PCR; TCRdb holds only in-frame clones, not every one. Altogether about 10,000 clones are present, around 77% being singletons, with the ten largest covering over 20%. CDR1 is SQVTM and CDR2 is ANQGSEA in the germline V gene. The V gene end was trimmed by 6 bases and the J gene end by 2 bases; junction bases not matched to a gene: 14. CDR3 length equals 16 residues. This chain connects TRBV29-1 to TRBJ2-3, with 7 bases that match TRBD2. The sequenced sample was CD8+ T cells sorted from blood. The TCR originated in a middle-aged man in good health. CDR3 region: CSVEWPTSADTDTQYF. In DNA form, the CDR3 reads TGCAGCGTCGAGTGGCCCACTAGCGCCGACACAGATACGCAGTATTTT.